This T cell receptor (beta chain) was obtained from a study of T cell changes during pregnancy in multiple sclerosis. Clones were sequenced by immunoSEQ multiplex PCR, and TCRdb holds only the in-frame ones, with some missing. The data show some 36,000 clones, around nine tenths seen once. This CDR3 spans 12 amino acids. Trimming pared 7 bases from V and 1 base from J, leaving 7 bases between. CDR1 is LNHDA, CDR2 SQIVND, per germline (reference sequence). The chain is built from TRBV19 and TRBJ1-1; D uncertain. The sequence was obtained from a female donor in good health, enrolled as a control in a pregnancy study. Sequences were derived from CD4+ T cells from peripheral blood mononuclear cells, sampled in the second trimester of pregnancy. The CDR3 DNA sequence: TGTGCCAGTATAAACAGGAACACTGAAGCTTTCTTT. It is translated as CASINRNTEAFF. Together with reference TRBV19 and TRBJ1-1, the CDR3 gives the full variable domain: DGGITQSPKYLFRKEGQNVTLSCEQNLNHDAMYWYRQDPGQGLRLIYYSQIVNDFQKGDIAEGYSVSREKKESFPLTVTSAQKNPTAFYLCASINRNTEAFFGQGTRLTVV.